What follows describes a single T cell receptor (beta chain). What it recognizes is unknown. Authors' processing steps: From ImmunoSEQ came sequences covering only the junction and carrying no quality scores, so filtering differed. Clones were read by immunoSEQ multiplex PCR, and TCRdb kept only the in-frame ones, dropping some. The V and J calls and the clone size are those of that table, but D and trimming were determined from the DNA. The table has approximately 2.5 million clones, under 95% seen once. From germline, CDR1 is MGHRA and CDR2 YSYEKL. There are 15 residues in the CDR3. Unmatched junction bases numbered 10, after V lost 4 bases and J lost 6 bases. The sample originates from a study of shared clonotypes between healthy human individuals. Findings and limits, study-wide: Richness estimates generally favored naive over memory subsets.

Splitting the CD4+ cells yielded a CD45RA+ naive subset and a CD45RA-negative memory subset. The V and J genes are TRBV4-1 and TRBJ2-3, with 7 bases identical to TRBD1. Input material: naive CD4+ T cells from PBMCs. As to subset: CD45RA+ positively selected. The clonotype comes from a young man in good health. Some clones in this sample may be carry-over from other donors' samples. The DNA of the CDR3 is TGCGCCAGCAGCCCACAGGGGTACGGTTCCGATACGCAGTATTTT. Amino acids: CASSPQGYGSDTQYF.